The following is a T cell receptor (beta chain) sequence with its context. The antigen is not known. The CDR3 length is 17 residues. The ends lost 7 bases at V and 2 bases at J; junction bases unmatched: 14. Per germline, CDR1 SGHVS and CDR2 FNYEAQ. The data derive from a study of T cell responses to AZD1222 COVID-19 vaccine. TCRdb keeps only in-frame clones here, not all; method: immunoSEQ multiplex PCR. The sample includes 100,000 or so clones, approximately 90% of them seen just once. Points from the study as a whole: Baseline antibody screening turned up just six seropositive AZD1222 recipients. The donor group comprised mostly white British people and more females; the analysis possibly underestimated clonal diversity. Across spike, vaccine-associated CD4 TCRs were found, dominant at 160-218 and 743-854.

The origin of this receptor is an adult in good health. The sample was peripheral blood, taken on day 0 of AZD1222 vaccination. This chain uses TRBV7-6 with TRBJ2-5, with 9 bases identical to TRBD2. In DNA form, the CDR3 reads TGTGCCAGCATCCCGAGGCTGGGTAGCGGGGGACAAGAGACCCAGTACTTC. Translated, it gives CASIPRLGSGGQETQYF.